The 20 T cell receptor beta chains below come from one sample, sequenced in a study of early T cells in non-severe SARS-CoV-2 infection. TCRdb used MiXCR to reprocess the 5' RACE reads, holding one entry per CDR3 protein. This table has nearly 60,000 distinct CDR3 sequences, roughly 13% appearing once. The sequencing input was whole blood. These receptors came from an adult who was a healthcare worker with PCR-confirmed SARS-CoV-2 infection or an uninfected control (not recorded which).

V is TRBV7-3 and J is TRBJ2-4; tentatively, D is TRBD1 (6 bases). This CDR3 has 14 amino acids. Trimming stripped 3 bases from V and 3 bases from J, with 9 bases between. The germline CDR1 and CDR2 sequences are SGHTA and FQGTGA. This CDR3 is CASSLGHDKNIQYF. The CDR3 bases are TGTGCCAGCAGCTTGGGACATGACAAAAACATTCAGTACTTC.

This clonotype was counted only a few times. This chain connects TRBV4-3 to TRBJ2-3; D possibly corresponds to TRBD1 (5 bases). The ends were cut back, 0 bases at V and 3 bases at J, with 16 bases in the middle. The length of the CDR3 is 17 residues. CDR1 is LGHNA and CDR2 is YSLEER in the germline V gene. The CDR3 DNA sequence: TGCGCCAGCAGCCAAGATCCAATCCAGGGTAGGACAGATACGCAGTATTTT. This sequence encodes CASSQDPIQGRTDTQYF.

This clonotype was seen only a few times. The V call is TRBV6-7, the J call TRBJ1-1; D call uncertain. TRBV6-7 is labeled an ORF, and its function is uncertain. This CDR3 has 15 residues. V was clipped by 6 bases and J by 0 bases, with 14 bases between them. In DNA form, the CDR3 reads TGTGCCAGCAGCCTACCCGACCTCCTGAACACTGAAGCTTTCTTT. Its translation: CASSLPDLLNTEAFF.

This clonotype was detected a few times. CDR3 sequence reads: CASSDSGGNTIYF. The DNA for the CDR3 is TGTGCCAGCTCCGACAGTGGAGGAAACACCATATATTTT. This rearrangement joins TRBV28 to TRBJ1-3, with D possibly matching TRBD1 (5 bases). The CDR3 contains 13 residues. Trimming removed 8 bases from V and 4 bases from J, with 12 bases in between. The germline CDR1 and CDR2 sequences are MDHEN and SYDVKM.

This clonotype was detected ten times or more. The chain has TRBV28 and TRBJ2-7; 7 nucleotides match TRBD1. This CDR3 has 14 residues. Trimming removed 3 bases from V and 3 bases from J; junction bases left unmatched: 5. Germline V lookup: CDR1 MDHEN, CDR2 SYDVKM. For the CDR3, the DNA is TGTGCCAGCAGTTTGGGACAGCGAGGCTACGAGCAGTACTTC. It codes for CASSLGQRGYEQYF.

The sample holds many counts of this clonotype. The rearrangement links TRBV7-3 to TRBJ2-3; possible D gene TRBD1, 5 bases. Germline CDR1 reads SGHTA; CDR2 reads FQGTGA. The CDR3 has 15 amino acids. V was pared by 6 bases and J by 6 bases, with 19 bases between. The CDR3 DNA is TGTGCCAGCAGTCAAGGGGCCGACTTTTGGGATACGCAGTATTTT. This encodes CASSQGADFWDTQYF.

The rearrangement links TRBV11-3 to TRBJ1-2, with D maybe TRBD1 (6 bases). The V end was cut by 1 base, the J end by 8 bases, with 17 bases between. Germline CDR1 reads SGHNT; CDR2 reads YENEEA. The CDR3 loop spans 15 amino acids. The CDR3 spells CASSLGGRGSLGYTF. In DNA form, the CDR3 reads TGTGCCAGCAGCTTAGGCGGCAGGGGCTCGTTGGGCTACACCTTC.

This chain uses TRBV13 with TRBJ1-4; tentative D call: TRBD1 (5 bases). The V end lost 4 bases, the J end lost 2 bases, and 8 bases lay between the germline ends. CDR3 length: 14 residues. The germline CDR1 and CDR2 sequences are PRHDT and FYEKMQ (reference sequence). CDR3 in DNA: TGTGCCAGCAGCTACCGGGGGACTAATGAAAAACTGTTTTTT. This gives the protein CASSYRGTNEKLFF.

CDR3 coding DNA: TGTGCCACCAGCAGAGATCAGGTGGAGACCCAGTTCTTC. Amino acid sequence: CATSRDQVETQFF. The chain links TRBV15 to TRBJ2-5; D remains ambiguous. The DNA matches TRBJ2-1 better at its end, which makes the J call doubtful. From germline, CDR1 is LNHNV and CDR2 YYDKDF (reference sequence). This CDR3 has 13 residues.

This clonotype was counted ten times or more. The J gene is TRBJ1-1, the V gene TRBV18; 9 bases fit TRBD1. The J segment lost 3 bases and the V segment lost 3 bases, leaving 5 bases of the junction unmatched. Germline CDR1 reads KGHSH; CDR2 reads LQKENI. The CDR3 covers 15 residues. As DNA, the CDR3 is TGTGCCAGCTCACCCGCTGGACAGGGGTACACTGAAGCTTTCTTT. This gives the protein CASSPAGQGYTEAFF.

This clonotype was picked up a small number of times. This chain links TRBV9 with TRBJ1-2; D unclear. Germline CDR1 is SGDLS and CDR2 is YYNGEE. This CDR3 is built from 15 residues. Trimming removed 3 bases from V and 7 bases from J, with 19 bases in between. The CDR3 DNA reads as TGTGCCAGCAGCGCGGGCGGGAACGGGGAGGCTGGCTACACCTTC. Amino acids: CASSAGGNGEAGYTF.

This clonotype was found a few times. The genes are TRBV18 and TRBJ1-6, with D perhaps matching TRBD1 (6 bases). The germline CDR1 and CDR2 sequences are KGHSH and LQKENI. This CDR3 contains 16 residues. Between the trimmed V and J ends, which lost 3 bases and 0 bases, there was a span of 9 bases. The chain's CDR3 is CASSPQGRSYNSPLHF. CDR3 DNA: TGTGCCAGCTCACCTCAGGGGCGCTCCTATAATTCACCCCTCCACTTT.

This CDR3 is CASSIDLGEGYTF. As DNA, the CDR3 is TGTGCCAGTAGTATAGATCTTGGTGAGGGCTACACCTTC. The V gene is TRBV19, the J gene TRBJ1-2; D not certain. The CDR3 spans 13 residues. Germline CDR1 and CDR2: LNHDA and SQIVND (reference sequence). V was cut by 0 bases and J by 8 bases, with 10 bases left in between.

In this sample, this clonotype turned up a few times. The chain employs TRBV24-1 and TRBJ2-5; either TRBD1 or TRBD2 may supply D (5 bases each). The CDR3 runs 14 residues. CDR1 is KGHDR and CDR2 is SFDVKD in the germline V gene. The V and J ends lost 7 bases and 0 bases respectively, with 11 bases between them. CDR3 residues: CATSPGRNQETQYF. The CDR3 DNA reads as TGTGCCACCAGCCCGGGACGGAACCAAGAGACCCAGTACTTC.

The rearrangement uses TRBV5-1 and TRBJ1-3; D unclear. This CDR3 has 17 residues. V lost 0 bases to trimming and J lost 4 bases, with 17 bases between them. Germline V gives CDR1 SGHRS, CDR2 YFSETQ. The CDR3 loop reads CASSLAVGRSSGNTIYF. CDR3 in DNA: TGCGCCAGCAGCTTGGCTGTGGGGAGATCAAGCGGAAACACCATATATTTT. Combining the CDR3 with reference TRBV5-1 and TRBJ1-3 gives the whole variable domain KAGVTQTPRYLIKTRGQQVTLSCSPISGHRSVSWYQQTPGQGLQFLFEYFSETQRNKGNFPGRFSGRQFSNSRSEMNVSTLELGDSALYLCASSLAVGRSSGNTIYFGEGSWLTVV.

This clonotype appeared many times. The chain employs TRBV18 and TRBJ2-2; 11 bases fit TRBD1. The germline V gene has CDR1 KGHSH and CDR2 LQKENI. The CDR3 spans 17 residues. The V segment lost 5 bases and the J segment 4 bases; nucleotides outside the gene matches: 9. In nucleotides, the CDR3 is TGTGCCAGCTCAAAGGACAGGGGGCTCACAGGCACCGGGGAGCTGTTTTTT. Translating it yields CASSKDRGLTGTGELFF.

The chain combines TRBV3-1 with TRBJ1-1; D is unclear. CDR1 is LGHDT and CDR2 is YNNKEL in the germline V gene (reference sequence). This CDR3 region has 15 residues. V was cut by 1 base and J by 0 bases, with 9 bases left in between. This CDR3 reads CASSQGQVLNTEAFF. CDR3 nucleotide sequence: TGTGCCAGCAGCCAAGGGCAGGTACTGAACACTGAAGCTTTCTTT.

In its sample, this clonotype was seen a few times. V and J are TRBV3-1 and TRBJ2-7; 10 positions agree with TRBD1. Germline V gives CDR1 LGHDT, CDR2 YNNKEL (reference sequence). With V trimmed by 6 bases and J by 5 bases, 7 bases remained unmatched. The CDR3 loop spans 14 amino acids. The CDR3 sequence is CASRQSGTGDEQYF. The CDR3 DNA reads TGTGCCAGCAGACAATCCGGGACAGGGGACGAGCAGTACTTC.

This clonotype has just a few counts. The chain links TRBV5-4 to TRBJ2-5, with 10 positions matching TRBD2. The germline V gene encodes CDR1 SGHNT and CDR2 YYREEE (reference sequence). The trim removed 5 bases at V and 3 bases at J, leaving 10 bases unmatched. The CDR3 extends over 16 amino acids. The CDR3 loop is CASSSSLAGVKETQYF. CDR3 bases: TGTGCCAGCAGTTCCTCGCTAGCGGGAGTAAAAGAGACCCAGTACTTC.

There are many counts of this clonotype. In nucleotides, the CDR3 is TGTGCCAGCAGCAACAGGGACAGCAAAGAGACCCAGTACTTC. Its protein product is CASSNRDSKETQYF. The chain carries TRBV21-1 and TRBJ2-5; no DNA check was done on the table's D call, TRBD1. TRBV21-1 constitutes a pseudogene. This CDR3 comprises 14 residues.